The next 23 T cell receptor beta chains were all read from a single sample in a study of blood T cell repertoires in COVID-19. Clones were read by immunoSEQ multiplex PCR, and TCRdb kept only the in-frame ones, dropping some. This sample has around 140,000 clones, with around 86% found just once. Sequences were obtained from peripheral blood. The receptors here all came from a man aged 50 or older who had recovered from COVID-19.

The V call is TRBV13, the J call TRBJ1-1, with D possibly being TRBD1 (6 bases). Germline V gives CDR1 PRHDT, CDR2 FYEKMQ (reference sequence). The V and J ends lost 6 bases and 5 bases respectively, with 13 bases between them. The CDR3 length is 13 residues. This CDR3 reads CASSFGTQTEAFF. For the CDR3, the DNA is TGTGCCAGCAGTTTCGGGACACAGACTGAAGCTTTCTTT.

The chain joins TRBV7-2 to TRBJ2-3; D is possibly TRBD2 (6 bases). Germline CDR1 is SGHTA and CDR2 is FQGNSA. This CDR3 has 16 residues. With 5 bases removed from V and 5 bases from J, the gap between germline ends came to 20 bases. The CDR3 is CASSTSLTSGGDTQYF. CDR3 coding DNA: TGTGCCAGCAGCACGAGCCTGACTAGTGGTGGAGATACGCAGTATTTT.

V gene TRBV30 combines with J gene TRBJ2-7, with D perhaps TRBD1 (6 bases). Trimming took 2 bases from V and 6 from J, leaving 17 bases between them. The CDR3 spans 14 residues. The germline V gene encodes CDR1 GTSNPN and CDR2 SVGIG (reference sequence). CDR3 sequence reads: CAWSTGQSSIEQYF. The CDR3 bases are TGTGCCTGGAGTACAGGACAGTCTAGTATCGAGCAGTACTTC.

Here the CDR3 DNA reads TGTGCCAGTAGTTTGGAGGGGGCTCCGAACACTGAAGCTTTCTTT. This codes for CASSLEGAPNTEAFF. V usage is TRBV19 and J usage is TRBJ1-1, with TRBD1 matching over 7 bases. Trimming took 5 bases from V and 1 from J; bases not matched to a gene: 7. The CDR3 is made up of 15 amino acids. CDR1 and CDR2 from the germline V gene are LNHDA and SQIVND (reference sequence).

The V call is TRBV5-1, the J call TRBJ1-2; 7 bases are shared with TRBD1. This CDR3 is built from 14 residues. The germline V gene encodes CDR1 SGHRS and CDR2 YFSETQ. The V gene end was trimmed by 0 bases and the J gene end by 8 bases; junction bases not matched to a gene: 7. DNA for the CDR3: TGCGCCAGCAGCTTGGAGACAGGGTGGCGAGGCTACACCTTC. Encoded protein: CASSLETGWRGYTF.

The chain joins TRBV7-2 to TRBJ1-6; D remains ambiguous. The V end lost 3 bases, the J end lost 10 bases, and 16 bases lay between the germline ends. CDR1 is SGHTA and CDR2 is FQGNSA in the germline V gene. The length of the CDR3 is 15 residues. The CDR3 loop is CASSFSRRGGSPLHF. In DNA, the CDR3 is TGTGCCAGCAGCTTTTCCCGGCGGGGTGGATCACCCCTCCACTTT. The full variable domain, in which reference TRBV7-2 and TRBJ1-6 provide the parts outside the CDR3, is GAGVSQSPSNKVTEKGKDVELRCDPISGHTALYWYRQSLGQGLEFLIYFQGNSAPDKSGLPSDRFSAERTGGSVSTLTIQRTQQEDSAVYLCASSFSRRGGSPLHFGNGTRLTVT.

The chain has TRBV3-1 (or the pseudogene TRBV3-2) and TRBJ1-2; TRBD1 matches 10 bases. The trim removed 1 base at V and 4 bases at J, leaving 9 bases unmatched. The CDR3 has 17 residues. Germline V gives CDR1 LGHDT, CDR2 YNNKEL (reference sequence). CDR3 protein: CASSQANRDRGPYGYTF. The CDR3 DNA reads TGTGCCAGCAGCCAAGCGAACCGGGACAGGGGCCCCTATGGCTACACCTTC.

This rearrangement joins TRBV7-2 to TRBJ2-6; 7 bases map to TRBD1. Germline loops: CDR1 SGHTA, CDR2 FQGNSA. V was pared by 3 bases and J by 0 bases, with 8 bases of the junction left unmatched. The CDR3 is 18 residues long. The CDR3 loop is CASSLGQITLSGANVLTF. The DNA for the CDR3 is TGTGCCAGCAGCTTGGGACAGATAACCCTCTCTGGGGCCAACGTCCTGACTTTC.

This clone appeared a few times. The chain is built from TRBV5-6 and TRBJ1-2; possible D gene TRBD1, 5 bases. Germline lookup yields CDR1 SGHDT and CDR2 YYEEEE. V was cut by 4 bases and J by 4 bases, with 20 bases left in between. The CDR3 loop spans 16 amino acids. In nucleotides, the CDR3 is TGTGCCAGCAGCCCCCTCTGGGGCCTTGGGGTCTATGGCTACACCTTC. Translation gives CASSPLWGLGVYGYTF. Filled out from reference TRBV5-6 and TRBJ1-2, the complete variable domain reads DAGVTQSPTHLIKTRGQQVTLRCSPKSGHDTVSWYQQALGQGPQFIFQYYEEEERQRGNFPDRFSGHQFPNYSSELNVNALLLGDSALYLCASSPLWGLGVYGYTFGSGTRLTVV.

V and J are TRBV6-6 and TRBJ2-1; TRBD1 matches at 7 bases. CDR1 MNHNY and CDR2 SVGAGI come from the germline V gene (reference sequence). The CDR3 spans 14 residues. V shed 6 bases, J shed 5 bases, and the junction held 7 bases outside the gene matches. The chain's CDR3 is CASSTTQGNNEQFF. Written as DNA, the CDR3 is TGTGCCAGCAGCACTACACAGGGGAACAATGAGCAGTTCTTC.

The J gene is TRBJ1-2, the V gene TRBV5-1; 9 bases are shared with TRBD1. This CDR3 spans 16 amino acids. The junction had 10 bases not matched to a gene; V was cut back by 4 bases and J by 3 bases. Germline CDR1 reads SGHRS; CDR2 reads YFSETQ. CDR3 loop: CASSRTGTGFDYGYTF. The CDR3, as DNA: TGCGCCAGCAGCAGGACCGGGACAGGGTTTGACTATGGCTACACCTTC. Variable domain in full (rest from reference TRBV5-1 and TRBJ1-2): KAGVTQTPRYLIKTRGQQVTLSCSPISGHRSVSWYQQTPGQGLQFLFEYFSETQRNKGNFPGRFSGRQFSNSRSEMNVSTLELGDSALYLCASSRTGTGFDYGYTFGSGTRLTVV.

V is TRBV6-5 and J is TRBJ2-5; the match to TRBD1 covers 7 bases. Germline values: CDR1 MNHEY, CDR2 SVGAGI. The ends lost 6 bases at V and 3 bases at J; junction bases unmatched: 4. This CDR3 is built from 13 residues. The CDR3 loop is CASSITGEETQYF. DNA of the CDR3: TGTGCCAGCAGCATCACAGGGGAAGAGACCCAGTACTTC.

A few counts support this clone. The chain joins TRBV2 to TRBJ2-3, with TRBD1 as a possible D gene (6 bases). Trimming shortened V by 5 bases and J by 4 bases, and 16 bases separated the two germline ends. The CDR3 totals 15 residues. Germline-derived CDR1 and CDR2 are SNHLY and FYNNEI. The CDR3 sequence is CASSRGQLDPDTQYF. The CDR3 DNA reads as TGTGCCAGCAGTCGCGGACAGCTCGATCCAGATACGCAGTATTTT.

The chain links TRBV10-2 to TRBJ1-2, with 7 bases matching TRBD1. Per germline, CDR1 WSHSY and CDR2 SAAADI. The CDR3 sequence is 17 residues long. V lost 3 bases to trimming and J lost 4 bases; unmatched junction nucleotides: 14. This CDR3 is CASSEGFGTAASYGYTF. For the CDR3, the DNA is TGCGCCAGCAGTGAAGGTTTCGGGACAGCAGCAAGCTATGGCTACACCTTC.

V gene TRBV6-5 combines with J gene TRBJ1-5, with TRBD1 matching over 11 bases. J gave up 6 bases and V 5 bases, and 3 bases lay outside the gene matches. Per germline, CDR1 MNHEY and CDR2 SVGAGI. The CDR3 has 14 residues. CDR3 in DNA: TGTGCCAGCAGTCCGGGACAGGGGGTTCAGCCCCAGCATTTT. Translated: CASSPGQGVQPQHF.

V is TRBV7-8 and J is TRBJ2-7, with D maybe TRBD1 (5 bases). The CDR3 runs 15 residues. Germline V gives CDR1 SGHVS, CDR2 FQNEAQ. Trimming cost V 5 bases and J 0 bases, with 14 bases left between them. The CDR3 is CASSRATDTSYEQYF. The DNA of the CDR3 is TGTGCCAGCAGCCGAGCCACGGACACCTCCTACGAGCAGTACTTC.

The chain employs TRBV4-1 and TRBJ2-2; 9 bases match TRBD1. With 1 base clipped from V and 6 bases from J, the junction kept 3 bases outside the gene matches. The CDR3 runs to 15 residues. CDR1 MGHRA and CDR2 YSYEKL come from the germline V gene. CDR3 in DNA: TGCGCCAGCAGCCAAGGGACAGGGGACCCCGGGGAGCTGTTTTTT. It is translated as CASSQGTGDPGELFF.

V and J are TRBV19 and TRBJ1-6; D remains unclear. CDR1 is LNHDA, CDR2 SQIVND, per germline (reference sequence). The CDR3 has 16 amino acids. V lost 4 bases, J lost 9 bases, and 19 bases lay in between. The CDR3 coding sequence is TGTGCCAGTAGTAACCGAGACTCCCGGCTCCGTTCACCCCTCCACTTT. Protein: CASSNRDSRLRSPLHF. Full variable domain (outside the CDR3, taken from reference TRBV19 and TRBJ1-6): DGGITQSPKYLFRKEGQNVTLSCEQNLNHDAMYWYRQDPGQGLRLIYYSQIVNDFQKGDIAEGYSVSREKKESFPLTVTSAQKNPTAFYLCASSNRDSRLRSPLHFGNGTRLTVT.

The chain carries TRBV9 and TRBJ2-2, with D possibly matching TRBD1 (6 bases). The CDR3 loop spans 16 amino acids. Deletions cut 0 bases from V and 6 bases from J, with 15 bases between. Germline assignment: CDR1 SGDLS and CDR2 YYNGEE. The CDR3 reads CASSVAAGTLAGELFF. The CDR3 DNA reads TGTGCCAGCAGCGTAGCCGCCGGGACATTGGCCGGGGAGCTGTTTTTT.

The chain employs TRBV9 and TRBJ1-1, with a weak D call TRBD1 (6 bases). The germline CDR1 and CDR2 sequences are SGDLS and YYNGEE. V lost 3 bases and J lost 0, with 9 bases in between. The CDR3 sequence is 14 residues long. The CDR3 here is CASSGGHMNTEAFF. CDR3 DNA sequence: TGTGCCAGCAGCGGGGGACATATGAACACTGAAGCTTTCTTT.

The V and J genes are TRBV9 and TRBJ1-1; no clear D gene. Trimming stripped 4 bases from V and 4 bases from J, with 17 bases between. The CDR3 covers 15 residues. CDR1 SGDLS and CDR2 YYNGEE come from the germline V gene. The CDR3 region has the DNA TGTGCCAGCAGCCCGAGATACCGGGAAGGCACTGAAGCTTTCTTT. As protein: CASSPRYREGTEAFF.

The rearrangement uses TRBV5-4 and TRBJ1-3; D might be TRBD1 (6 bases). This CDR3 contains 14 residues. The V end was cut by 3 bases, the J end by 2 bases, with 9 bases between. Germline V CDR1 and CDR2: SGHNT, YYREEE (reference sequence). The CDR3 sequence is CASSSQGPGNTIYF. The CDR3 bases are TGTGCCAGCAGCTCACAGGGCCCTGGAAACACCATATATTTT. Together with reference TRBV5-4 and TRBJ1-3, the CDR3 gives the full variable domain: ETGVTQSPTHLIKTRGQQVTLRCSSQSGHNTVSWYQQALGQGPQFIFQYYREEENGRGNFPPRFSGLQFPNYSSELNVNALELDDSALYLCASSSQGPGNTIYFGEGSWLTVV.

The chain uses TRBV14 and TRBJ1-4; 7 nucleotides line up with TRBD1. The CDR3 spans 15 residues. Losses at the gene ends were 2 bases for V and 7 bases for J; bases not matched to a gene: 7. Germline CDR1 SGHDN, CDR2 FVKESK. The CDR3 here is CASSQTAGGSEKLFF. The CDR3 region has the DNA TGTGCCAGCAGCCAAACGGCAGGGGGTAGTGAAAAACTGTTTTTT.